This TCR beta chain was identified in a study of OX40 agonist ivuxolimab in advanced cancers. Whole-study results and caveats: The authors did not determine the antigen specificity of the expanded peripheral T cells. Dose levels from 0.1 to 3.0 mg/kg saw CD4+ and CD8+ blood T cells expand clonally by week 6.

Only in-frame clones appear in the TCRdb table, and some are missing; sequencing was by immunoSEQ multiplex PCR. The sample contains tens of thousands of clones, approximately 94% of which appear only once. J gave up 5 bases and V 5 bases, and 11 bases lay outside the gene matches. This CDR3 has 15 amino acids. The germline gives CDR1 SGHVS, CDR2 FQNEAQ. At baseline, cycle 4 day 1, and cycle 7 day 1, blood was sampled. On this clone itself: Its specificity is unknown.

The sample in question was CD4+ or CD8+ T cells sorted from blood, obtained in a trial of the OX40 agonist ivuxolimab. This chain links TRBV7-8 with TRBJ2-5, with TRBD2 matching 7 bases. The clonotype was recovered from an adult with an advanced solid tumor such as melanoma, head and neck, liver or kidney cancer. CDR3 loop: CASSRGGGSGETQYF. The CDR3 DNA reads as TGTGCCAGCAGCCGTGGTGGCGGGAGCGGCGAGACCCAGTACTTC.